This paragraph reports one T cell receptor (beta chain). Its antigen is not known. Running of the v3.0 immunoSEQ assay took place at survey level. For every sample, sequencing targeted about 40,000-50,000 T-cell genomes. Produced via immunoSEQ multiplex PCR; TCRdb's table is partial and in-frame only. The sample holds tens of thousands of clones, 75% to 90% seen once. The data are from a study of long-term antiretroviral therapy in people with HIV. Study-level findings and limits: With ART, diversity went up but was still lower than in transplant donor controls. Repertoires in HIV (unlike those of controls) had narrower CDR3 length ranges.

The CDR3 is 13 amino acids. CDR1 and CDR2 (germline): MNHEY, SMNVEV (reference sequence). V was trimmed by 3 bases and J by 3 bases, leaving 8 bases between them. This chain connects TRBV27 to TRBJ1-2; a possible D gene is TRBD1 (5 bases). The specimen comprised unsorted PBMCs, sampled 0.3 years after starting antiretroviral therapy. The TCR originated in a man aged 40-50 years with HIV. CDR3 amino acids: CASSFLGDYGYTF. For the CDR3, the DNA is TGTGCCAGCAGTTTCTTAGGGGACTATGGCTACACCTTC.